The rows below give T cell receptor beta chains drawn from one sample of a study of cytomegalovirus exposure and HLA in healthy donors. Libraries were prepared by immunoSEQ multiplex PCR; TCRdb keeps only in-frame clonotypes and omits some of them. This sample carries under 120,000 clones, with under 0.7% going to the ten biggest clones. The sample comprised PBMCs. These receptors came from a man aged 45-65 years in good health and CMV-seronegative. Both conserved end residues are trimmed from each CDR3.

V: TRBV4-3; J: TRBJ1-4; CDR3: ASSPNTGVGKLF
V: TRBV19; J: TRBJ2-1; CDR3: ASSISPYSSGREQF
V: TRBV29-1; J: TRBJ1-1; CDR3: SVLGAQAF
V: TRBV2; J: TRBJ2-3; CDR3: ASSFHLTGTEVDTQY
V: TRBV4-3; J: TRBJ2-7; CDR3: ASSQVRGQIYEQY
V: TRBV9; J: TRBJ2-2; CDR3: ASSVGPGGMGTGELF
V: TRBV4-3; J: TRBJ1-4; CDR3: ASSQQGQGNEKLF
V: TRBV5-1; J: TRBJ2-1; CDR3: ASGLAGAWDEQF
V: TRBV19; J: TRBJ1-2; CDR3: ASSIVGQGAFGYT
V: TRBV10-3; J: TRBJ1-1; CDR3: AISESSVTEAF
V: TRBV7-2; J: TRBJ2-7; CDR3: ASSLEGGRVSYEQY
V: TRBV6-5; J: TRBJ1-2; CDR3: ASSYAPTPNYGYT
V: TRBV4-1; J: TRBJ2-7; CDR3: ASSQEGTQVPAYEQY
V: TRBV13; J: TRBJ2-7; CDR3: ASSVDRYAYEQY
V: TRBV7-3; J: TRBJ1-1; CDR3: ASSVTVNTEAF
V: TRBV13; J: TRBJ1-1; CDR3: ASSPRGANTEAF
V: TRBV12-5; J: TRBJ2-1; CDR3: ASGPRQVDHEQF
V: TRBV2; J: TRBJ1-2; CDR3: ASSGKGARGKNYGYT
V: TRBV5-1; J: TRBJ2-7; CDR3: ASSYSAGTYEQY
V: TRBV19; J: TRBJ1-2; CDR3: ASSIDGQILYGYT
V: TRBV4-3; J: TRBJ2-2; CDR3: ASSQDDSFPGELF
V: TRBV9; J: TRBJ2-7; CDR3: ASSPEGDGYSYEQY
V: TRBV6-1; J: TRBJ1-1; CDR3: ASSEGTGVTEAF
V: TRBV6-6; J: TRBJ1-1; CDR3: ASSLPQGGAEAF
V: TRBV2; J: TRBJ1-5; CDR3: ASSRDRGQPQH
V: TRBV11-2; J: TRBJ2-2; CDR3: ASSPLTGTGELF